This record concerns one T cell receptor (beta chain) sequence. Its antigen is unknown. There are no base qualities to consult, and no much larger clone falls within one base. Clipping removes 3 bases from V and 0 bases from J, with 10 as the unmatched junction base count. CDR1 is given as MNHEY and CDR2 as SMNVEV, both from the germline V gene (reference sequence). Including the terminal cysteine and phenylalanine, the CDR3 comprises 17 residues. The DNA shown is the 51-base CDR3, in frame from base 1. Collaborating institutions collected whole blood in K2EDTA tubes following their own protocols. For TCRbeta analysis, collaborators shipped samples in one of three forms: frozen whole blood, isolated PBMCs, or DNA extracted from either of those sample types. The data are from a study of blood T cell repertoires in COVID-19 (dated by TCRdb to 2020 to 2021). For the study in its entirety: Collaborator samples came from the United States, Italy and Spain and covered acute and convalescent phases of COVID-19. The material from the prospective study consisted of cDNA or gDNA derived from T cells, B-cell-depleted T cells, or PBMCs. Deeply sampled blood TCRbeta repertoires from subjects exposed to, actively infected with, or recovered from COVID-19 were included in the dataset. The repertoires were released in a freely available public database intended as a resource for research on the immune response to SARS-CoV-2. Samples were obtained from the ongoing ImmuneRACE study (first 160 participants) and from over 1,000 subjects provided by 6 global collaborators. The sample metadata nearly always contained a de-identified subject ID, COVID-19 status, age in years and sex. Where available, HLA class I and class II types were obtained from metadata supplied by the sample provider rather than from assay-based typing.

TCRbeta CDR3 regions were amplified from genomic DNA using the immunoSEQ Assay, a bias-controlled multiplex PCR. As for how the authors treated the data: The number of nucleated cells in each sample was estimated from the amplification of reference gene primers within the assay. To quantify the absolute abundance of each unique TCRbeta CDR3 rearrangement, sequence reads were collapsed and filtered. Productive Simpson clonality was computed per sample as the square root of Simpson's diversity index over productive rearrangements. TCRdb's version of the immuneACCESS table is confined to in-frame rearrangements and falls short of the full clone set. An unresolved V gene accounts for under half of the shortfall where checked; the remainder is of unknown origin. V and J calls and clone size are given by that table; D and trimming were obtained from the DNA. The sample contains some 110,000 clones, under 85% of them found a single time. The ten top clones hold 13% to 15% of the sample.

Points the paper makes about the study in general: The amount of clinical and demographic metadata varied by source and participant and was provided uncurated.

Recombination joined TRBV27 with TRBJ1-1; the central 7 bases match TRBD1. Sequenced: peripheral blood. The receptor was isolated from a woman aged 55-75 years with acute or convalescent COVID-19. The nucleotide sequence reads TGTGCCAGCAGTTTTTCTCAGGCAGGGGGAATGAACACTGAAGCTTTCTTT. Translation gives CASSFSQAGGMNTEAFF.